What follows is one T cell receptor beta chain and its context. The record originates from a study of blood T cell repertoires in COVID-19. The data were produced by immunoSEQ multiplex PCR, yet TCRdb's version contains in-frame clones alone and is incomplete. The table records roughly 350,000 clones, approximately 90% of them present only once. The germline gives CDR1 SGDLS, CDR2 YYNGEE. V was clipped by 2 bases and J by 0 bases, with 12 bases between them. The CDR3 is 17 residues long. The rearrangement links TRBV9 to TRBJ2-6; TRBD2 might be the D (5 bases). The origin of this receptor is a woman between 50 and 59 years old with active or convalescent COVID-19. The sequenced sample was peripheral blood. The CDR3 sequence is CASSVSRESSGANVLTF. The CDR3 DNA reads as TGTGCCAGCAGCGTTAGTAGGGAGAGCTCTGGGGCCAACGTCCTGACTTTC. Complete variable domain (other parts from reference TRBV9 and TRBJ2-6): DSGVTQTPKHLITATGQRVTLRCSPRSGDLSVYWYQQSLDQGLQFLIQYYNGEERAKGNILERFSAQQFPDLHSELNLSSLELGDSALYFCASSVSRESSGANVLTFGAGSRLTVL.